This T cell receptor beta chain was captured by sequencing in a study of a mutant IDH1 vaccine in newly diagnosed glioma. On the study more broadly: Radiotherapy, temozolomide, or both had been given previously, and both were given to most.

Repertoires were generated with immunoSEQ multiplex PCR, while TCRdb's copy carries only in-frame clones and drops some. The sample consists of about 38,000 clones, around four fifths of them appearing once. Trimming removed 5 bases at V and 0 bases at J, with 12 bases between. Germline V lookup: CDR1 SGHKS, CDR2 YYEKEE (reference sequence). The CDR3 extends over 15 amino acids. Described time point: baseline, week 1 (first vaccination visit). Treatment defined: pre-vaccination baseline after standard-of-care therapy. There were new WHO grade 3 or 4 astrocytomas in the donors, and these were IDH1-mutant and ATRX-lost.

This sequence originates from a man between 40 and 49 years old with glioma. Some clones in this sample may be carry-over from other donors' samples. The chain employs TRBV5-5 and TRBJ1-5; tentative D call: TRBD1 (5 bases). Here the sequenced sample was PBMCs, taken from a glioma patient treated with radiotherapy, temozolomide or both. CDR3 protein: CASSQVGDSNQPQHF. The CDR3 DNA sequence: TGTGCCAGCAGTCAAGTGGGGGATAGCAATCAGCCCCAGCATTTT.